The 25 T cell receptor beta chains below come from one sample, sequenced in a study of T cell responses to AZD1222 COVID-19 vaccine. The method was immunoSEQ multiplex PCR; TCRdb's version includes in-frame clones alone and lacks a portion of them. The table records roughly 150,000 clones, about 93% of them present only once. Specimen: peripheral blood, collected on day 0 of AZD1222 vaccination. These TCRs come from an adult in good health.

This rearrangement joins TRBV7-3 to TRBJ2-1; TRBD2 matches 10 bases. The CDR3 covers 16 residues. Germline V CDR1 and CDR2: SGHTA, FQGTGA. V dropped 6 bases and J dropped 9; count of bases not matched to a gene: 14. Here the CDR3 DNA reads TGTGCCAGCAGTCCTAGCCGCCTAGCGGGAGCCGGTGAGCAGTTCTTC. It codes for CASSPSRLAGAGEQFF.

The rearrangement links TRBV29-1 to TRBJ1-2, with 7 bases matching TRBD1. V lost 4 bases, J lost 6 bases, and 5 bases stayed unmatched. The length of the CDR3 is 12 residues. Germline V CDR1 and CDR2: SQVTM, ANQGSEA. The CDR3 is CSVAATGDGYTF. The CDR3 DNA follows: TGCAGCGTTGCCGCTACAGGGGATGGCTACACCTTC.

In DNA, the CDR3 is TGTGCCACCTTCACCCCCAGGCGAAATGAGCAGTTCTTC. Translation gives CATFTPRRNEQFF. This chain connects TRBV21-1 to TRBJ2-1; the D call of TRBD1 is as the table states it, not checked on the DNA. TRBV21-1 is noted as a pseudogene. The CDR3 runs 13 residues.

The chain links TRBV5-1 to TRBJ2-1, with D unclear. There are 14 residues in the CDR3. With 0 bases removed from V and 0 bases from J, the gap between germline ends came to 4 bases. Per the germline V gene, CDR1 is SGHRS and CDR2 is YFSETQ. In DNA, the CDR3 is TGCGCCAGCAGCTTGGCCAGCTCCTACAATGAGCAGTTCTTC. It yields the protein CASSLASSYNEQFF.

This sequence joins TRBV13 and TRBJ2-5; TRBD1 matches at 7 bases. V dropped 0 bases and J dropped 5; count of bases not matched to a gene: 6. This CDR3 contains 15 residues. The V gene's germline CDR1 is PRHDT and CDR2 FYEKMQ (reference sequence). CDR3 in amino acids: CASSLGQGVGETQYF. The CDR3 DNA is TGTGCCAGCAGCTTAGGCCAGGGGGTAGGGGAGACCCAGTACTTC. Combining the CDR3 with reference TRBV13 and TRBJ2-5 gives the whole variable domain AAGVIQSPRHLIKEKRETATLKCYPIPRHDTVYWYQQGPGQDPQFLISFYEKMQSDKGSIPDRFSAQQFSDYHSELNMSSLELGDSALYFCASSLGQGVGETQYFGPGTRLLVL.

The genes are TRBV4-1 and TRBJ2-1, with 9 bases lining up with TRBD2. This CDR3 has 19 residues. The germline V gene encodes CDR1 MGHRA and CDR2 YSYEKL. V lost 0 bases and J lost 1; bases outside the gene matches: 10. The CDR3 DNA follows: TGCGCCAGCAGCCAAGATTTGGGTAGCGGGAGAAGTTCCTACAATGAGCAGTTCTTC. Protein product: CASSQDLGSGRSSYNEQFF.

The chain couples TRBV10-3 to TRBJ2-3; 14 bases align to TRBD2. Germline assignment: CDR1 ENHRY and CDR2 SYGVKD. The ends lost 6 bases at V and 5 bases at J; junction bases unmatched: 7. The CDR3 covers 16 residues. CDR3 nucleotide sequence: TGTGCCATCAGCCAGGGACTAGCGGGAGAACTAGATACGCAGTATTTT. Amino acid sequence: CAISQGLAGELDTQYF.

V and J are TRBV19 and TRBJ2-1; the match to TRBD2 covers 7 bases. The CDR3 length is 15 residues. The germline CDR1 and CDR2 sequences are LNHDA and SQIVND (reference sequence). The ends lost 3 bases at V and 4 bases at J; junction bases unmatched: 6. The CDR3 loop is CASSMGGGRYNEQFF. CDR3 coding DNA: TGTGCCAGTAGTATGGGGGGAGGGCGTTACAATGAGCAGTTCTTC.

The chain carries TRBV19 and TRBJ2-7; 9 nucleotides agree with TRBD2. Germline values: CDR1 LNHDA, CDR2 SQIVND (reference sequence). This CDR3 comprises 19 residues. V was pared by 3 bases and J by 3 bases, with 18 bases of the junction left unmatched. The CDR3 nucleotides are TGTGCCAGTAGTATCATAGCGGGAGCCTCAGATAGGGGCGTCTACGAGCAGTACTTC. It specifies CASSIIAGASDRGVYEQYF. Using reference TRBV19 and TRBJ2-7 for the parts outside the CDR3, the full variable domain is DGGITQSPKYLFRKEGQNVTLSCEQNLNHDAMYWYRQDPGQGLRLIYYSQIVNDFQKGDIAEGYSVSREKKESFPLTVTSAQKNPTAFYLCASSIIAGASDRGVYEQYFGPGTRLTVT.

The chain carries TRBV28 and TRBJ2-1; 7 nucleotides agree with TRBD2. The CDR3 spans 15 residues. V trimming: 2 bases; J trimming: 8 bases; junction bases outside the gene matches: 9. CDR1 MDHEN and CDR2 SYDVKM come from the germline V gene. The CDR3 DNA reads TGTGCCAGCAGTTTAGGGGGGAGGGCCTTTGATGAGCAGTTCTTC. It yields the protein CASSLGGRAFDEQFF.

The chain combines TRBV5-5 with TRBJ1-1; perhaps TRBD1 as D (5 bases). The germline V gene has CDR1 SGHKS and CDR2 YYEKEE (reference sequence). V shed 7 bases and J shed 1 base, with 11 bases lying between them. This CDR3 has 13 residues. The chain's CDR3 is CASLRAGNTEAFF. DNA for the CDR3: TGTGCCAGCCTCAGGGCGGGGAACACTGAAGCTTTCTTT.

The chain joins TRBV11-2 to TRBJ1-2, with D perhaps TRBD1 (5 bases). The V end was cut by 0 bases, the J end by 14 bases, with 13 bases between. Germline loops: CDR1 SGHAT, CDR2 FQNNGV. This CDR3 region has 12 residues. DNA of the CDR3: TGTGCCAGCAGCTTAGACGTCAGGGTGAGAACCTTC. This sequence encodes CASSLDVRVRTF.

This chain links TRBV7-2 with TRBJ1-2; a possible D gene is TRBD1 (5 bases). Germline lookup yields CDR1 SGHTA and CDR2 FQGNSA. V lost 5 bases and J 1 base, leaving 17 bases between the germline ends. The CDR3 loop spans 16 amino acids. The DNA of the CDR3 is TGTGCCAGCAGCCCCGACTCCGGGACGGATAACTATGGCTACACCTTC. It translates to CASSPDSGTDNYGYTF.

The genes are TRBV6-4 and TRBJ2-3; weak D call: TRBD2 (6 bases). Germline V gene lookup returns CDR1 MRHNA and CDR2 SNTAGT. Between the trimmed V and J ends, which lost 2 bases and 2 bases, there was a span of 14 bases. The CDR3 runs to 16 residues. The CDR3 spells CASSDGGGLNTDTQYF. In DNA form, the CDR3 reads TGTGCCAGCAGTGACGGTGGGGGACTCAACACAGATACGCAGTATTTT.

Regarding this clone: Mismatch with germline at one junction end may stem from a read error. This chain joins TRBV29-1 and TRBJ2-2, with D possibly being TRBD2 (6 bases). Germline-derived CDR1 and CDR2 are SQVTM and ANQGSEA. The CDR3 loop spans 11 amino acids. As DNA, the CDR3 is TGTGCTAGCGAGAACACCGGGGAGCTGTTTTTT. Its protein product is CASENTGELFF.

This chain links TRBV12-3 or TRBV12-4 with TRBJ2-1, with unresolved D. The CDR3 consists of 10 residues. V was shortened by 3 bases and J by 7 bases, with 1 base between the two germline ends. The DNA of the CDR3 is TGTGCCAGCAGTTTTAATGAGCAGTTCTTC. Translated: CASSFNEQFF.

V and J are TRBV4-1 and TRBJ1-2, with TRBD1 matching over 9 bases. There are 16 residues in the CDR3. V was pared by 2 bases and J by 5 bases, with 9 bases of the junction left unmatched. Germline CDR1 reads MGHRA; CDR2 reads YSYEKL. The CDR3 protein is CASSQRVGTGTYGYTF. Written as DNA, the CDR3 is TGCGCCAGCAGCCAAAGGGTAGGGACAGGGACATATGGCTACACCTTC.

This sequence joins TRBV11-2 and TRBJ1-5; D not resolved. Trimming took off 3 bases at V and 8 bases at J, with 11 bases between the two ends. The CDR3 loop spans 13 amino acids. Germline V gene sequence: CDR1 SGHAT, CDR2 FQNNGV. This CDR3 reads CASSLARGEPQHF. The CDR3 coding sequence is TGTGCCAGCAGCTTGGCCCGGGGAGAGCCCCAGCATTTT. The full variable domain, rest sourced from reference TRBV11-2 and TRBJ1-5, is EAGVAQSPRYKIIEKRQSVAFWCNPISGHATLYWYQQILGQGPKLLIQFQNNGVVDDSQLPKDRFSAERLKGVDSTLKIQPAKLEDSAVYLCASSLARGEPQHFGDGTRLSIL.

The chain recombines TRBV7-2 with TRBJ2-4, with a possible D match to TRBD2 (5 bases). The germline CDR1 and CDR2 sequences are SGHTA and FQGNSA. V was trimmed by 1 base and J by 6 bases, leaving 10 bases between them. The CDR3 covers 14 residues. The CDR3 region is CASSLGGRLNIQYF. Written as DNA, the CDR3 is TGTGCCAGCAGCTTAGGAGGGCGGTTAAACATTCAGTACTTC.

This clone has just one count. The chain couples TRBV7-2 to TRBJ2-2; 16 nucleotides agree with TRBD2. V was clipped by 1 base and J by 4 bases; unmatched bases: 6. The V gene's germline CDR1 is SGHTA and CDR2 FQGNSA. The CDR3 consists of 19 residues. This CDR3 reads CASSLVAGTSGRGTGELFF. The CDR3 coding sequence is TGTGCCAGCAGCTTAGTAGCAGGGACTAGCGGGAGGGGCACCGGGGAGCTGTTTTTT. Full variable domain (missing parts from reference TRBV7-2 and TRBJ2-2): GAGVSQSPSNKVTEKGKDVELRCDPISGHTALYWYRQSLGQGLEFLIYFQGNSAPDKSGLPSDRFSAERTGGSVSTLTIQRTQQEDSAVYLCASSLVAGTSGRGTGELFFGEGSRLTVL.

This chain links TRBV5-1 with TRBJ1-2, with 9 bases fitting TRBD1. The V gene end was trimmed by 4 bases and the J gene end by 5 bases; junction bases not matched to a gene: 9. Germline lookup yields CDR1 SGHRS and CDR2 YFSETQ. The CDR3 is 15 residues long. In nucleotides, the CDR3 is TGCGCCAGCAGCCTCTGGGACAGGGACATTTATGGCTACACCTTC. Amino acids: CASSLWDRDIYGYTF.

The gene calls are TRBV28 and TRBJ2-7; D possibly corresponds to TRBD1 (5 bases). Germline-derived CDR1 and CDR2 are MDHEN and SYDVKM. Trimming removed 10 bases at V and 2 bases at J, with 15 bases between. CDR3 length: 13 amino acids. For the CDR3, the DNA is TGTGCCATCGAACCAGGGAACACCTACGAGCAGTACTTC. It encodes CAIEPGNTYEQYF. Full variable domain (remainder filled in from reference TRBV28 and TRBJ2-7): DVKVTQSSRYLVKRTGEKVFLECVQDMDHENMFWYRQDPGLGLRLIYFSYDVKMKEKGDIPEGYSVSREKKERFSLILESASTNQTSMYLCAIEPGNTYEQYFGPGTRLTVT.

J is TRBJ2-7 and V is TRBV9, with D perhaps TRBD1 (5 bases). Germline lookup yields CDR1 SGDLS and CDR2 YYNGEE. CDR3 length equals 16 residues. The ends were cut back, 4 bases at V and 0 bases at J, with 17 bases in the middle. DNA of the CDR3: TGTGCCAGCAGCCGTGATGGACGGACAAGCTCCTACGAGCAGTACTTC. Encoded protein: CASSRDGRTSSYEQYF.

The chain recombines TRBV18 with TRBJ2-5; 9 positions agree with TRBD2. Germline loops: CDR1 KGHSH, CDR2 LQKENI. This CDR3 spans 13 amino acids. V was pared by 7 bases and J by 3 bases, with 3 bases of the junction left unmatched. The CDR3, as DNA: TGTGCCAGCTTGGCTAGCGGGGAAGAGACCCAGTACTTC. It yields the protein CASLASGEETQYF.

This clone was detected only a few times. The CDR3 sequence is CASSLDGGRSDTQYF. CDR3 coding DNA: TGTGCCAGCAGCTTGGATGGGGGCCGCTCAGATACGCAGTATTTT. The chain employs TRBV5-5 and TRBJ2-3; TRBD1 might be the D (6 bases). The CDR3 consists of 15 residues. Trimming took 0 bases from V and 4 from J, leaving 12 bases between them. The V gene's germline CDR1 is SGHKS and CDR2 YYEKEE (reference sequence).